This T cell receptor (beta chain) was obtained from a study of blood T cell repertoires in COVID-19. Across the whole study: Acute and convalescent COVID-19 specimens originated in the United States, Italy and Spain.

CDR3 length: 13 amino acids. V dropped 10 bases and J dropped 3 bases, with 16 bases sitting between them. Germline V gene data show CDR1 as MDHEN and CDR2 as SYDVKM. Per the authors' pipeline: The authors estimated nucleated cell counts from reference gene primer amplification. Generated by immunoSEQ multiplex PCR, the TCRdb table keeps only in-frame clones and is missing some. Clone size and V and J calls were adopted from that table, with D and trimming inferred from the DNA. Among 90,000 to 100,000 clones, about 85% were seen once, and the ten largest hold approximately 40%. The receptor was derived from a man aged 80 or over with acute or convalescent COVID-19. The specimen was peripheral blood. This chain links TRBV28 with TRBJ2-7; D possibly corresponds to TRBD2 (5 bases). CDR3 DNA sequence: TGTGCCACTTACGGTAGCGATCGCTACGAGCAGTACTTC. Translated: CATYGSDRYEQYF.